This T cell receptor (beta chain) was recorded in a study of shared clonotypes between healthy human individuals (TCRdb year 2020). A note on the overall study: The cohort included three men and a couple of women between 18 and 49 years of age. For each donor, CD4 naive and CD4 memory were each given three plates, CD8 naive was given two plates, and CD8 memory was given one plate. To estimate repertoire size and how much clonotypes are shared between individuals, the study performed deep sequencing of blood TCR repertoires from a few healthy adults. Libraries were prepared and TCR repertoires were sequenced by different laboratories using diverse techniques, in order to increase sequencing depth and limit assay-specific biases. Each donor's leukapheresis produced roughly between roughly 0.85 and 10 billion PBMCs. The paper's findings and limits, for the study overall: When several donors were compared, the shared fraction of clonotypes was 5% to 6.5% for naive CD4, roughly 3.3% for naive CD8, about 2.5% for memory CD4, and 0.4% for memory CD8. Because the study included only a small number of donors, the genetic and exposure-history diversity represented was limited. Based on pairwise subsampling, the degree of clonotype sharing among donors was expected to be affected by sequencing depth. Sampling was restricted to blood, and TCR repertoires in tissue are likely to differ from TCR repertoires in blood. Even with the large sequencing depth, rarefaction of the sorted-subset datasets indicated that sequencing was incomplete. Clonotypes shared by all four sorted-subset donors showed higher generation probabilities than non-shared clonotypes. Naive subsets generally had larger estimated clonotype richness than memory subsets did.

Trimming removed 6 bases from V and 3 bases from J; the gene matches leave 7 bases unexplained. From the germline V gene, CDR1 is SNHLY and CDR2 is FYNNEI. Including cysteine and phenylalanine, the CDR3 has 14 amino acids. Left in the record is the CDR3 DNA by itself, 42 bases read in frame from the first base. Healthy HIV-negative adults with no recently reported acute infections or vaccinations were included as donors. Only Caucasian adults living in Nashville, Tennessee, USA were represented among the donors. Magnetic negative selection was used to enrich CD4+ T cells, after which naive cells were positively selected on CD45RA and the negative fraction became the memory subset. Blood was obtained by leukapheresis, after which PBMCs were separated by Ficoll-Histopaque density gradient centrifugation and cryopreserved in liquid nitrogen vapor phase. Purity and quantity of every magnetically sorted T cell population were checked by analytical flow cytometry. Genomic DNA was isolated from each sorted fraction and quantified by UV absorbance on a Nanodrop 2000c.

Using the deep immunoSEQ assay, TCR CDR3 regions were amplified from genomic DNA by multiplex PCR. Extracted genomic DNA from each cell subset was spread evenly across all wells of several immunoSEQ 96-well plates, with each plate serving as a replicate. For sorted subsets, each replicate PCR was loaded with around 220 ng genomic DNA, equivalent to approximately 27,000 T cell genomes. The purified libraries were quantified using a Qubit 3.0 fluorometer, sized with a Bioanalyzer 2100, and then quantified again using the KAPA Library Quantification kit. Every immunoSEQ 96-well plate was sequenced on a dedicated single-read 150-cycle Illumina NextSeq 550 flow cell. The original methods were these. Because the immunoSEQ output included only junctional sequences and no quality scores, the filtering could not be the same as the filtering used for full-length reads. Sequences were annotated with PyIR, a Python wrapper for IgBLAST v1.9, using IMGT germline references to assign V/J genes and CDR3. Reads with weak V/J assignments (E-value above 1e-6), missing CDR3, stop codons, out-of-frame junctions, or ambiguous translated residues were removed. V3J clonotypes were defined as sequences sharing an identical inferred V gene, J gene, and CDR3 amino acid sequence. The percentage overlap between two repertoires was calculated by dividing the number of shared unique clonotypes by the size of the smaller repertoire. RTK rarefaction, the Chao1 estimator, and Recon v2.1 estimates of unobserved clonotypes were used to assess repertoire richness. Generation probabilities for all TCRbeta clonotypes obtained by the gDNA method from a few donors were computed using OLGA. TCRdb took this table from immuneACCESS and kept in-frame rearrangements with V and J called. Such tables lack part of the clones; where checked against another copy, unresolved V genes explain under half of the gap, and the rest is unexplained. The V and J calls and clone size were taken over from that table, and D and trimming were inferred from the DNA. This sample comprises approximately 2.1 million clones, about 92% of them detected only once. The biggest ten clones account for about 0.41% of the sample.

In regard to this clone: It lacks a known antigen. Base quality data are lacking; no much larger clone is found one base away.

This clonotype originated in a man aged 18 to 35 in good health. Some clones in this sample may be carry-over from other donors' samples. Here the chain combines TRBV2 and TRBJ2-7, with 8 bases aligning to TRBD1. Sequencing was performed on naive CD4+ T cells from PBMCs. The cell subset or site label for this specimen denotes: CD45RA+ positively selected. Here is the DNA: TGTGCCAGCAGAGAGACAGGGGCCATCTACGAGCAGTACTTC. The encoded protein is CASRETGAIYEQYF. The entire variable domain, with the stretches around the CDR3 drawn from the reference TRBV2 and TRBJ2-7 proteins, is EPEVTQTPSHQVTQMGQEVILRCVPISNHLYFYWYRQILGQKVEFLVSFYNNEISEKSEIFDDQFSVERPDGSNFTLKIRSTKLEDSAMYFCASRETGAIYEQYFGPGTRLTVT.